This T cell receptor beta chain is drawn from a study of cytomegalovirus exposure and HLA in healthy donors. On the study more broadly: Early on, a data release was issued that held about 85 million unique TCRs from HLA-typed donors.

Study-wide results and caveats: For presence/absence analyses, sequencing depth was assumed to be roughly uniform across donors. A link between a missense DCLRE1C variant and TCR beta V- and J-gene trimming emerged from a later analysis. The classifier was said to identify cytomegalovirus status with high specificity and sensitivity.

13 Jbeta primers and 60 Vbeta primers were used for the PCR. This table comes from immunoSEQ multiplex PCR, and its TCRdb copy is limited to in-frame clones, with some not included. The sample carries 180,000 or so clones, 79% recorded once. The ends were cut back, 5 bases at V and 0 bases at J, with 10 bases in the middle. Germline CDR1 is SGHTA and CDR2 is FQGTGA. The CDR3 is 15 amino acids. This clone has more than one count but fewer than ten. Its antigen is still unknown. Sequencing input: PBMCs. The chain joins TRBV7-3 to TRBJ2-2; D perhaps matches TRBD2 (6 bases). This clonotype was sampled from a woman in her forties or fifties in good health and CMV-seronegative. CDR3 nucleotides: TGTGCCAGCAGCCCAACTAGCTCGAACACCGGGGAGCTGTTTTTT. Translation gives CASSPTSSNTGELFF.